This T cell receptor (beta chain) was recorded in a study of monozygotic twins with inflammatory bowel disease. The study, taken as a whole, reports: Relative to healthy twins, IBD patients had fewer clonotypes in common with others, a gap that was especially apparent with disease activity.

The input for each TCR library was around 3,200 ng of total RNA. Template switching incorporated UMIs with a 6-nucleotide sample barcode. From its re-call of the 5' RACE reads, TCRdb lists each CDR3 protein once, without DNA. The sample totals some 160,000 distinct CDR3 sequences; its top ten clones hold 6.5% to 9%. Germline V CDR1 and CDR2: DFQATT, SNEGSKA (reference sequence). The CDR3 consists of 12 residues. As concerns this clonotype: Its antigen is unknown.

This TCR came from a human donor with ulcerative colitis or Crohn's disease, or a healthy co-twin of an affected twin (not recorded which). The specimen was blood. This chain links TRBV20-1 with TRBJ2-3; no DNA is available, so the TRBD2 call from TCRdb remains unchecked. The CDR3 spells CSAVRLADTQYF.